The T cell receptor beta chain under discussion was sequenced for a study of blood T cells in healthy people across ages. Findings of the study overall: Fewer expanded clones and more diversity marked long-lived versus aged donors.

Using a J-beta primer mix together with a sample-barcoded 5' primer, a second PCR was run for about 6 to 12 cycles. TCRdb fed the 5' RACE reads into MiXCR, producing one record per CDR3 protein. The table lists about 570,000 distinct CDR3 sequences, 25% to 30% of them singletons. The length of the CDR3 is 14 residues. Turning to this clonotype: Its antigen is undetermined.

This chain joins TRBV21-1 and TRBJ2-7; TRBD1 reflects the table's D call only, with no check against the DNA. TRBV21-1 has pseudogene status. Sequences were obtained from blood. This TCR came from a woman aged 70-85 years in good health. This CDR3 is CASSKGGGGYEQYF. CDR3 bases: TGTGCCAGCAGCAAAGGAGGGGGCGGGTACGAGCAGTACTTC.